This entry is about one T cell receptor (beta chain). Its antigen remains unidentified. No base-level quality is on record; no much larger clone is a single base apart. The data are from a study of blood T cell repertoires in COVID-19 (dated by TCRdb to about 2020). In terms of the full investigation: The collaborator samples originated in the United States, Italy and Spain and spanned the acute and convalescent phases of COVID-19. The material from the prospective study consisted of cDNA or gDNA derived from T cells, B-cell-depleted T cells, or PBMCs. Subjects who had been exposed to COVID-19, were actively infected with it, or had recovered from it provided the deeply sampled blood TCRbeta repertoires that made up the dataset. The repertoires were released in a freely available public database intended as a resource for research on the immune response to SARS-CoV-2. The samples were drawn from the first 160 participants of the ongoing ImmuneRACE study and from 950 to 1,500 subjects provided by 6 global collaborators. The sample metadata nearly always contained a de-identified subject ID, COVID-19 status, age in years and sex. Where HLA class I and class II types were available, the types were taken from metadata supplied by the sample provider, not from assay-based typing. Broad study findings and their caveats: Clinical and demographic metadata were provided uncurated, with the amount varying by source and participant.

For CDR1 and CDR2, the germline V gene (reference sequence) lists SEHNR and FQNEAQ. The junction shows trimming of 7 bases on V and 8 bases on J, plus 11 bases between the germline ends. From cysteine to phenylalanine, the CDR3 is 12 amino acids long. The entry retains the CDR3 DNA only, 36 bases that are in frame from base 1. In Seattle, one collaborating source enrolled patients while the infection was active and tracked those patients longitudinally over the course of disease. The collaborating institutions used their own protocols to collect whole blood in K2EDTA tubes. For TCRbeta analysis, collaborator samples were shipped as frozen whole blood, as isolated PBMCs, or as DNA extracted from either sample type. TCRbeta CDR3 regions were amplified from genomic DNA using the immunoSEQ Assay, a bias-controlled multiplex PCR. For the original study's pipeline: Nucleated cell counts per sample were estimated from amplification of reference gene primers within the assay. To quantify the absolute abundance of each unique TCRbeta CDR3 rearrangement, sequence reads were collapsed and filtered. For each sample, productive Simpson clonality was calculated as the square root of Simpson's diversity index across productive rearrangements. The clones in this table, taken by TCRdb from immuneACCESS, are in-frame only. Not every clone is retained; where verified, under half of the shortfall comes from an unresolved V gene, and the cause of the rest is unknown. The V and J calls and clone size are taken from that table; D and trimming were inferred from the DNA. This sample lists about 230,000 clones; 81% were detected once. The ten largest clones capture 6.5% to 9.5% of the sample.

The source is a woman of 80 years or more with COVID-19, enrolled during active disease. The sequencing sample was made of peripheral blood. The chain employs TRBV7-9 and TRBJ1-4; the D gene identity is not certain. The DNA sequence is as follows: TGTGCCAGCACCATGACAACGGAAAAACTGTTTTTT. Its coded protein is CASTMTTEKLFF.